The rows below give T cell receptor beta chains drawn from one sample of a study of glioma-infiltrating T cells after dendritic cell vaccination. The protocol was immunoSEQ multiplex PCR, while the TCRdb copy is restricted to in-frame clones and leaves out a portion. The table has under 100,000 clones, about 80% seen once. The source material was blood, sampled before dendritic cell vaccination. Receptors originate from a human donor with glioblastoma. CDR3s include the opening cysteine and the closing phenylalanine or tryptophan.

TRBJ2-7 | TRBV7-9 | CASSRTGWEQYF
TRBJ1-2 | TRBV19 | CASSHGQGAYGYTF
TRBJ2-7 | TRBV6-1 | CASRHTGLMSYEQYF
TRBJ1-6 | TRBV5-6 | CASSPSGLSGNSPLHF
TRBJ2-3 | TRBV6-5 | CATRLAGANTDTQYF
TRBJ2-7 | TRBV7-8 | CATGGAYEQYF
TRBJ2-1 | TRBV2 | CASSDLAQREGNEQFF
TRBJ2-5 | TRBV7-9 | CASSSRDRGRIETQYF
TRBJ2-1 | TRBV5-1 | CASSPRTGGTYNEQFF
TRBJ1-1 | TRBV9 | CASSVRDSGTHYFTEAFF
TRBJ2-7 | TRBV5-1 | CASSLGGGDEQYF
TRBJ2-1 | TRBV4-1 | CASSQVDILSYNEQFF
TRBJ1-1 | TRBV6-1 | CASIPGQGFNTEAFF
TRBJ2-1 | TRBV9 | CASSRTSGRNNEQFF
TRBJ2-7 | TRBV19 | CASTPLAGSREQYF
TRBJ2-7 | TRBV4-2 | CASSQDMAGDNYEQYF
TRBJ2-1 | TRBV5-4 | CASSLGGDYSYNEQFF
TRBJ1-2 | TRBV18 | CASSPGQGVHYGYTF
TRBJ1-5 | TRBV6-5 | CASSSLTGGNQPQHF
TRBJ2-5 | TRBV5-6 | CASSLLAGKETQYF
TRBJ2-4 | TRBV7-6 | CASSLAPPEGQGTNIQYF
TRBJ2-7 | TRBV18 | CASSQTGYEQYF
TRBJ2-7 | TRBV5-7 | CASSRRGGHRLLIGYEQYF
TRBJ2-3 | TRBV9 | CASSVSGRGTDTQYF
TRBJ2-1 | TRBV18 | CASSQLGLAGNEQFF
TRBJ2-1 | TRBV27 | CASSTRGFGRNEQFF
TRBJ1-4 | TRBV19 | CASSQEGANEKLFF
TRBJ2-1 | TRBV9 | CASSTPDSHLGYNEQFF
TRBJ2-5 | TRBV19 | CASSIVSGGPQETQYF
TRBJ2-7 | TRBV7-8 | CASSLVAGTDEQYF
TRBJ2-7 | TRBV19 | CASRLQSGQPPYEQYF
TRBJ1-1 | TRBV6-1 | CASNKGLNTEAFF
TRBJ2-5 | TRBV5-1 | CASSWQVREETQYF
TRBJ2-5 | TRBV30 | CAWSDPRGVGETQYF
TRBJ2-3 | TRBV5-5 | CASSLADAGGPTDTQYF
TRBJ1-5 | TRBV19 | CAPRGDRGHRQPQHF
TRBJ2-2 | TRBV7-9 | CASSLGGSHTGELFF
TRBJ1-3 | TRBV28 | CASGAGYSGNTIYF
TRBJ2-3 | TRBV5-1 | CASSLGLAGGPLRDTQYF
TRBJ2-7 | TRBV27 | CASSSRGVTYEQYF
TRBJ2-2 | TRBV9 | CASSVVTGGGSGTGELFF
TRBJ2-5 | TRBV11-2 | CASSREGQSKETQYF
TRBJ1-2 | TRBV5-8 | CASSQGQGNYGYTF
TRBJ1-1 | TRBV28 | CASILGTVNTEAFF
TRBJ1-2 | TRBV18 | CASSPDRSYGYTF
TRBJ2-5 | TRBV7-7 | CASSLVFGETQYF
TRBJ2-5 | TRBV9 | CASSGRQGNSQETQYF
TRBJ2-5 | TRBV5-1 | CASSSSAGRLGETQYF
TRBJ2-1 | TRBV7-9 | CASSLAGGADIGNEQFF
TRBJ1-2 | TRBV19 | CASSVQGQGTNYGYTF
TRBJ1-3 | TRBV5-1 | CASSSGVPTGNTIYF
TRBJ1-3 | TRBV2 | CASSPKGTGPTSGNTIYF
TRBJ2-4 | TRBV28 | CATSGQFLNIQYF
TRBJ2-7 | TRBV2 | CASSEGGQEYEQYF
TRBJ1-2 | TRBV10-2 | CASSTGHYGYTF